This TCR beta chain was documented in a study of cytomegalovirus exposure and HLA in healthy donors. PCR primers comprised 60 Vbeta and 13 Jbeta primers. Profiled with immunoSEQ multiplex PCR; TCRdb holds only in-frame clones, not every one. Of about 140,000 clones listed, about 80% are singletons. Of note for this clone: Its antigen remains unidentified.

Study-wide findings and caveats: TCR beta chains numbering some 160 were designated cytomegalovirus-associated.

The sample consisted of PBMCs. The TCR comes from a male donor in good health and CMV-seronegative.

The CDR3 DNA reads as TGTGCCAGCAGTCCGGAGCGGGGGCGGGCAGATACGCAGTATTTT. Protein product: CASSPERGRADTQYF. The chain has TRBV28 and TRBJ2-3, with 8 bases matching TRBD2. Trimming cost V 5 bases and J 4 bases; bases outside gene matches: 8. The CDR3 is made up of 15 amino acids. Germline V gives CDR1 MDHEN, CDR2 SYDVKM.